The 5 T cell receptor beta chains given below trace back to one sample, sequenced in a study of cytomegalovirus exposure and HLA in healthy donors. Researchers ran the PCR with 60 Vbeta and 13 Jbeta primers. Clones were read by immunoSEQ multiplex PCR, and TCRdb kept only the in-frame ones, dropping some. Across around 130,000 clones, the top ten clones capture roughly 2% of the sample. The source material was PBMCs. The source of these receptors is a woman aged 60 to 75 in good health and CMV-seronegative.

This chain connects TRBV5-4 to TRBJ1-1; 9 bases are shared with TRBD1. Germline lookup yields CDR1 SGHNT and CDR2 YYREEE (reference sequence). V was pared by 3 bases and J by 4 bases, with 7 bases of the junction left unmatched. The CDR3 spans 15 residues. The CDR3 here is CASSWGQGGSTEAFF. As DNA, the CDR3 is TGTGCCAGCAGCTGGGGACAGGGAGGGTCCACTGAAGCTTTCTTT.

The chain employs TRBV6-6 and TRBJ2-1, with 7 bases lining up with TRBD2. V was pared by 4 bases and J by 4 bases, with 7 bases of the junction left unmatched. This CDR3 spans 15 amino acids. Germline CDR1 reads MNHNY; CDR2 reads SVGAGI (reference sequence). The CDR3 DNA reads as TGTGCCAGCAGTTTACCCGGGACTACTTACAATGAGCAGTTCTTC. As protein: CASSLPGTTYNEQFF.

The chain recombines TRBV7-9 with TRBJ2-2, with D possibly TRBD2 on 6 matching bases. V lost 6 bases, J lost 7 bases, and 12 bases lay in between. Germline V gene sequence: CDR1 SEHNR, CDR2 FQNEAQ (reference sequence). The CDR3 sequence is 13 residues long. The CDR3 bases are TGTGCCAGCAGTCCCGGGGGTGACGGGGAGCTGTTTTTT. Translation: CASSPGGDGELFF.

V gene TRBV2 combines with J gene TRBJ1-1; D is unresolved. This CDR3 contains 17 residues. In germline, CDR1 is SNHLY, CDR2 FYNNEI. The V end was cut by 0 bases, the J end by 1 base, with 15 bases between. The CDR3 is CASSEALGLRGNTEAFF. The CDR3 bases are TGTGCCAGCAGTGAAGCGCTCGGACTCCGGGGGAACACTGAAGCTTTCTTT.

DNA of the CDR3: TGTGCCAGCAGCTTCGGGGACAGGGGGTCCGAGCAGTACTTC. Protein product: CASSFGDRGSEQYF. This chain connects TRBV7-3 to TRBJ2-7, with 11 bases identical to TRBD1. The CDR3 runs to 14 residues. CDR1 and CDR2 (germline): SGHTA, FQGTGA. Losses at the gene ends were 3 bases for V and 6 bases for J; bases not matched to a gene: 4.